The clone carrying this T cell receptor beta chain turned up a few times. The antigen remains unidentified. Both 60 Vbeta primers and 13 Jbeta primers went into the PCR. Sequencing used immunoSEQ multiplex PCR; TCRdb keeps in-frame clones, though not all of them. The sample has approximately 160,000 clones, 65% to 90% seen once. This sample stems from a study of cytomegalovirus exposure and HLA in healthy donors. Turning to the study itself: An early data release held 70 million to 90 million unique TCRs from HLA-typed donors. The study's findings and limits: In a later analysis, TCR beta V- and J-gene trimming was associated with a missense DCLRE1C variant.

The CDR3 is 15 amino acids. V gave up 2 bases and J gave up 4 bases; unmatched junction bases: 7. Germline V gives CDR1 MNHEY, CDR2 SVGAGI. The receptor was derived from a human donor in good health. Sequenced: PBMCs. This chain connects TRBV6-5 to TRBJ1-1, with 7 bases aligning to TRBD1. This CDR3 is CASSYGRGQPTEAFF. In DNA, the CDR3 is TGTGCCAGCAGTTACGGTCGGGGACAGCCCACTGAAGCTTTCTTT.